The TCR beta chain under discussion was sequenced for a study of T cell repertoires in cytomegalovirus infection. About the study: An indication of both CMV infection and matching HLA type came from public TCR beta signatures. Whole-study findings and limits: There were HLA-C-restricted CMV-specific TCR beta clonotypes dominating the ex vivo response.

The V and J ends lost 0 bases and 8 bases, in that order; junction bases with no gene match: 8. Germline V CDR1 and CDR2: MGHRA, YSYEKL. The CDR3 has 18 residues. One entry per CDR3 protein, called by TCRdb with MiXCR from the reads. The sample lists hundreds of thousands of distinct CDR3 sequences, 30% to 35% seen once, with 9.5% to 15% in the top ten. In regard to this clonotype: Its antigen is undetermined.

The chain has TRBV4-1 and TRBJ2-1; 15 bases agree with TRBD2. The specimen comprised cultured CD8+ T cells from PBMCs, sampled from culture after CMV antigen stimulation. This TCR was sampled from a human donor in good health (CMV status not recorded). Some clones in this sample may be carry-over from other donors' samples. DNA for the CDR3: TGCGCCAGCAGCCAAGAGGAAAAGGGACTAGCGGGGGGCGATGAGCAGTTCTTC. This translates into CASSQEEKGLAGGDEQFF.